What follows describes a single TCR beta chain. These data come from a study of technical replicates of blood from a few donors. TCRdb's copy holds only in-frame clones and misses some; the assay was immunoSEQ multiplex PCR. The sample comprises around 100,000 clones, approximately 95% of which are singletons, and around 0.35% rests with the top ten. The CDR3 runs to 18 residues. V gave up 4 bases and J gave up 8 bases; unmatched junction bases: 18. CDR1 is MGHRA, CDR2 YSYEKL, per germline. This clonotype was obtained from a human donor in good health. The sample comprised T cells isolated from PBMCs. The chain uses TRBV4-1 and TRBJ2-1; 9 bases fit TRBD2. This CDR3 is CASSRQILLAGTRDEQFF. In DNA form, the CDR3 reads TGCGCCAGCAGCCGCCAAATCCTCCTAGCGGGGACGAGGGATGAGCAGTTCTTC.